What follows are 27 T cell receptor beta chains derived from one specimen sequenced in a study of blood T cell repertoires in COVID-19. Clones were sequenced by immunoSEQ multiplex PCR, and TCRdb holds only the in-frame ones, with some missing. This sample has about 370,000 clones, with around 87% found just once. Material for sequencing was peripheral blood. These receptors originate from a woman younger than 45 with COVID-19, enrolled during active disease.

The rearrangement uses TRBV28 and TRBJ2-1, with a weak D call TRBD1 (5 bases). V lost 5 bases, J lost 7 bases, and 18 bases lay in between. Germline assignment: CDR1 MDHEN and CDR2 SYDVKM. CDR3 size: 15 residues. The CDR3 sequence is CASSMDTSPGNEQFF. The CDR3 DNA sequence: TGTGCCAGCAGTATGGACACCAGTCCCGGGAATGAGCAGTTCTTC. Combining the CDR3 with reference TRBV28 and TRBJ2-1 gives the whole variable domain DVKVTQSSRYLVKRTGEKVFLECVQDMDHENMFWYRQDPGLGLRLIYFSYDVKMKEKGDIPEGYSVSREKKERFSLILESASTNQTSMYLCASSMDTSPGNEQFFGPGTRLTVL.

The chain combines TRBV4-3 with TRBJ1-1; 8 nucleotides match TRBD1. J lost 5 bases, V lost 1 base, and 6 bases had no gene match. CDR3 size: 15 residues. Germline V gene lookup returns CDR1 LGHNA and CDR2 YSLEER. The CDR3 loop reads CASSQVNRGMTEAFF. The CDR3 DNA reads TGCGCCAGCAGCCAAGTAAACAGGGGGATGACTGAAGCTTTCTTT.

This clone came up once. This chain joins TRBV5-1 and TRBJ1-3; tentatively, D is TRBD1 (6 bases). V dropped 6 bases and J dropped 0 bases, with 10 bases sitting between them. The CDR3 sequence is 14 residues long. Per the germline V gene, CDR1 is SGHRS and CDR2 is YFSETQ. This CDR3 is CASTAGDSGNTIYF. The CDR3 DNA sequence: TGCGCCAGCACCGCAGGGGACTCTGGAAACACCATATATTTT.

The V gene is TRBV5-1, the J gene TRBJ2-3, with TRBD1 matching over 7 bases. V lost 0 bases to trimming and J lost 3 bases; unmatched junction nucleotides: 4. This CDR3 is built from 15 residues. CDR1 is SGHRS and CDR2 is YFSETQ in the germline V gene. The CDR3 nucleotides are TGCGCCAGCAGCTTGGTACAGGGGAGAACAGATACGCAGTATTTT. This sequence encodes CASSLVQGRTDTQYF.

The chain is built from TRBV7-6 and TRBJ2-7; 10 nucleotides align to TRBD2. Trimming at V came to 5 bases and at J to 7 bases, leaving 14 bases not matched to a gene. The CDR3 runs to 16 residues. CDR1 SGHVS and CDR2 FNYEAQ come from the germline V gene. CDR3 in amino acids: CASSPGLAVVAGEQYF. DNA of the CDR3: TGTGCCAGCAGCCCTGGACTAGCGGTAGTAGCGGGGGAGCAGTACTTC.

This sequence joins TRBV6-2 or TRBV6-3 and TRBJ2-3; D may be TRBD1 (6 bases). The CDR3 contains 15 residues. Germline CDR1 MNHEY, CDR2 SVGEGT. V lost 3 bases and J 4 bases, leaving 14 bases between the germline ends. CDR3 nucleotides: TGTGCCAGCAGTTATTTTGGGGGCAGGTCAGATACGCAGTATTTT. Its protein is CASSYFGGRSDTQYF.

The table lists this clone with a few counts. The gene calls are TRBV5-1 and TRBJ1-1; 8 nucleotides agree with TRBD1. The CDR3 extends over 15 amino acids. V shed 4 bases, J shed 1 base, and the junction held 6 bases outside the gene matches. The germline V gene has CDR1 SGHRS and CDR2 YFSETQ. Here the CDR3 reads CASSVTGTGNTEAFF. The CDR3 region has the DNA TGCGCCAGCAGCGTTACCGGGACAGGGAACACTGAAGCTTTCTTT.

V gene TRBV3-1 (or the pseudogene TRBV3-2) combines with J gene TRBJ2-7, with TRBD2 as a possible D gene (6 bases). The CDR3 loop spans 14 amino acids. Germline CDR1 LGHDT, CDR2 YNNKEL (reference sequence). Trimming took off 4 bases at V and 0 bases at J, with 10 bases between the two ends. CDR3 protein: CASSRGLSSYEQYF. In DNA, the CDR3 is TGTGCCAGCAGCCGAGGACTAAGCTCCTACGAGCAGTACTTC.

The chain employs TRBV28 and TRBJ1-4, with D hard to call. CDR3 length: 17 amino acids. Trimming stripped 2 bases from V and 0 bases from J, with 13 bases between. Germline V lookup: CDR1 MDHEN, CDR2 SYDVKM. CDR3 protein: CASSLAGSSATNEKLFF. For the CDR3, the DNA is TGTGCCAGCAGTTTAGCAGGTTCATCGGCAACTAATGAAAAACTGTTTTTT. Together with reference TRBV28 and TRBJ1-4, the CDR3 gives the full variable domain: DVKVTQSSRYLVKRTGEKVFLECVQDMDHENMFWYRQDPGLGLRLIYFSYDVKMKEKGDIPEGYSVSREKKERFSLILESASTNQTSMYLCASSLAGSSATNEKLFFGSGTQLSVL.

The V and J genes are TRBV5-6 and TRBJ1-6; D is undetermined. V shed 1 base and J shed 3 bases, with 8 bases lying between them. Germline V gene data show CDR1 as SGHDT and CDR2 as YYEEEE. CDR3 size: 15 residues. CDR3 in amino acids: CASSLWRNYNSPLHF. CDR3 nucleotides: TGTGCCAGCAGCTTGTGGCGGAACTATAATTCACCCCTCCACTTT.

The chain joins TRBV28 to TRBJ2-1, with 14 bases matching TRBD2. CDR1 is MDHEN and CDR2 is SYDVKM in the germline V gene. The CDR3 covers 17 residues. V lost 5 bases, J lost 9 bases, and 12 bases stayed unmatched. This CDR3 reads CASSRARLAGGLSEQFF. Written as DNA, the CDR3 is TGTGCCAGCAGTCGCGCACGACTAGCGGGAGGGCTGAGTGAGCAGTTCTTC.

The table lists this clone with a count of one. The rearrangement joins TRBV10-3 to TRBJ2-6; D is undetermined. In germline, CDR1 is ENHRY, CDR2 SYGVKD. This CDR3 spans 16 amino acids. The V gene lost 2 bases and the J gene lost 6 bases, with 14 bases spanning the gap. For the CDR3, the DNA is TGTGCCATCAGTGAGACAGATTTCCGTGAGGCCAACGTCCTGACTTTC. It yields the protein CAISETDFREANVLTF.

The rearrangement uses TRBV27 and TRBJ1-4; D may be TRBD1 (5 bases). The ends were cut back, 2 bases at V and 7 bases at J, with 11 bases in the middle. Germline V CDR1 and CDR2: MNHEY, SMNVEV (reference sequence). This CDR3 has 14 amino acids. The CDR3 DNA is TGTGCCAGCAGTTTAGGACACACGGGTGAAAAACTGTTTTTT. It encodes CASSLGHTGEKLFF.

The chain links TRBV2 to TRBJ2-1; 10 bases map to TRBD1. Germline trimming cut 5 bases from V and 2 bases from J; bases unmatched to any gene: 6. CDR1 is SNHLY and CDR2 is FYNNEI in the germline V gene. The CDR3 sequence is 16 residues long. In DNA form, the CDR3 reads TGTGCCAGCAGTAGTCTGACAGGGGGCGCCTACAATGAGCAGTTCTTC. This translates into CASSSLTGGAYNEQFF.

The genes are TRBV11-2 and TRBJ2-1; 7 bases are shared with TRBD2. Germline-derived CDR1 and CDR2 are SGHAT and FQNNGV. After removal of 0 bases from V and 7 bases from J, the junction contained 9 bases not matched to a gene. The CDR3 has 16 residues. The CDR3: CASSLDGGSYGNEQFF. DNA for the CDR3: TGTGCCAGCAGCTTAGATGGCGGGAGCTACGGGAATGAGCAGTTCTTC.

The rearrangement uses TRBV27 and TRBJ1-1; D is unresolved. This CDR3 comprises 12 residues. Per the germline V gene, CDR1 is MNHEY and CDR2 is SMNVEV (reference sequence). Trimming removed 8 bases at V and 2 bases at J, with 9 bases between. The CDR3 bases are TGTGCCAGCTCATCACACAACACTGAAGCTTTCTTT. Translated: CASSSHNTEAFF.

The chain carries TRBV6-5 and TRBJ2-1, with a tentative D call TRBD2 (5 bases). Germline V lookup: CDR1 MNHEY, CDR2 SVGAGI. Trimming stripped 0 bases from V and 4 bases from J, with 10 bases between. The CDR3 extends over 15 amino acids. CDR3: CASSYSLGEYNEQFF. In nucleotides, the CDR3 is TGTGCCAGCAGTTACTCACTTGGGGAGTACAATGAGCAGTTCTTC.

The CDR3 nucleotides are TGTGCCAGCAGTGAATCCTGGCAGGGATATGAGCAGTTCTTC. Its protein is CASSESWQGYEQFF. The chain couples TRBV25-1 to TRBJ2-1, with D tentatively TRBD1 (5 bases). The length of the CDR3 is 14 residues. With 1 base removed from V and 8 bases from J, the gap between germline ends came to 12 bases. Germline CDR1 MGHDK, CDR2 SYGVNS.

V usage is TRBV2 and J usage is TRBJ1-2, with no clear D. This CDR3 spans 13 amino acids. Deletions cut 6 bases from V and 4 bases from J, with 12 bases between. Germline loops: CDR1 SNHLY, CDR2 FYNNEI. The CDR3 bases are TGTGCCAGCAGGCCTGACTTGGTCTATGGCTACACCTTC. As protein: CASRPDLVYGYTF.

This chain joins TRBV3-1 (or the pseudogene TRBV3-2) and TRBJ2-5, with 8 bases lining up with TRBD1. This CDR3 comprises 14 residues. V lost 4 bases, J lost 5 bases, and 6 bases stayed unmatched. Germline V gene data show CDR1 as LGHDT and CDR2 as YNNKEL (reference sequence). The DNA for the CDR3 is TGTGCCAGCAGCCCGTGGACAGGGATGGAGACCCAGTACTTC. Protein sequence: CASSPWTGMETQYF.

This clone was seen only once. CDR3 nucleotide sequence: TGTGCCAGCAGTTTCGGTAGCGGGAGAAGGGAGCAGTTCTTC. It yields the protein CASSFGSGRREQFF. The chain couples TRBV27 to TRBJ2-1, with 9 bases that match TRBD2. Trimming took 3 bases from V and 10 from J; bases not matched to a gene: 7. The CDR3 totals 14 residues. CDR1 and CDR2 (germline): MNHEY, SMNVEV (reference sequence).

The rearrangement joins TRBV7-8 to TRBJ2-7, with D perhaps TRBD2 (5 bases). Trimming took 5 bases from V and 3 from J, leaving 11 bases between them. Looked up from germline, CDR1 is SGHVS and CDR2 is FQNEAQ. This CDR3 region has 13 residues. The CDR3 is CASSPSGYYEQYF. DNA for the CDR3: TGTGCCAGCAGCCCGTCGGGGTACTACGAGCAGTACTTC.

The V call is TRBV2, the J call TRBJ2-1; D call uncertain. This CDR3 is built from 15 residues. CDR1 is SNHLY, CDR2 FYNNEI, per germline. Trimming left V 1 base short and J 6 bases short, with 13 bases between. CDR3 sequence: CASSEEASGSNEQFF. Here the CDR3 DNA reads TGTGCCAGCAGTGAAGAAGCTAGTGGTAGCAATGAGCAGTTCTTC.

This chain links TRBV11-2 with TRBJ2-1, with TRBD2 identical over 8 bases. The germline CDR1 and CDR2 sequences are SGHAT and FQNNGV. J was trimmed by 6 bases and V by 5 bases; bases with no gene match: 6. This CDR3 region has 14 residues. CDR3 amino acids: CASSTGTSVNEQFF. CDR3 bases: TGTGCCAGCAGCACCGGGACTAGTGTCAATGAGCAGTTCTTC.

This chain links TRBV10-3 with TRBJ1-2; no clear D gene. CDR1 and CDR2 (germline): ENHRY, SYGVKD. The ends were cut back, 8 bases at V and 0 bases at J, with 16 bases in the middle. There are 15 residues in the CDR3. The CDR3 protein is CAIGQTISSNYGYTF. CDR3 DNA sequence: TGTGCCATCGGGCAGACTATCTCTTCTAACTATGGCTACACCTTC.

Written as DNA, the CDR3 is TGTGCCAGCTCATCACTTGGGGGACTAGCGGGAGTGAGGAGTGCCAAAAACATTCAGTACTTC. Translation: CASSSLGGLAGVRSAKNIQYF. The V gene is TRBV18, the J gene TRBJ2-4, with TRBD2 identical over 14 bases. V shed 5 bases, J shed 1 base, and the junction held 16 bases outside the gene matches. CDR1 KGHSH and CDR2 LQKENI come from the germline V gene. This CDR3 has 21 residues.

This chain joins TRBV5-7 and TRBJ1-1, with D unresolved. TRBV5-7 is assigned to the ORF class and has an uncertain function. The CDR3 has 14 residues. Trimming stripped 4 bases from V and 3 bases from J, with 13 bases between. Here the CDR3 DNA reads TGTGCCAGCAGCCTGCTCTGCGTGGACACTGAAGCTTTCTTT. It specifies CASSLLCVDTEAFF.